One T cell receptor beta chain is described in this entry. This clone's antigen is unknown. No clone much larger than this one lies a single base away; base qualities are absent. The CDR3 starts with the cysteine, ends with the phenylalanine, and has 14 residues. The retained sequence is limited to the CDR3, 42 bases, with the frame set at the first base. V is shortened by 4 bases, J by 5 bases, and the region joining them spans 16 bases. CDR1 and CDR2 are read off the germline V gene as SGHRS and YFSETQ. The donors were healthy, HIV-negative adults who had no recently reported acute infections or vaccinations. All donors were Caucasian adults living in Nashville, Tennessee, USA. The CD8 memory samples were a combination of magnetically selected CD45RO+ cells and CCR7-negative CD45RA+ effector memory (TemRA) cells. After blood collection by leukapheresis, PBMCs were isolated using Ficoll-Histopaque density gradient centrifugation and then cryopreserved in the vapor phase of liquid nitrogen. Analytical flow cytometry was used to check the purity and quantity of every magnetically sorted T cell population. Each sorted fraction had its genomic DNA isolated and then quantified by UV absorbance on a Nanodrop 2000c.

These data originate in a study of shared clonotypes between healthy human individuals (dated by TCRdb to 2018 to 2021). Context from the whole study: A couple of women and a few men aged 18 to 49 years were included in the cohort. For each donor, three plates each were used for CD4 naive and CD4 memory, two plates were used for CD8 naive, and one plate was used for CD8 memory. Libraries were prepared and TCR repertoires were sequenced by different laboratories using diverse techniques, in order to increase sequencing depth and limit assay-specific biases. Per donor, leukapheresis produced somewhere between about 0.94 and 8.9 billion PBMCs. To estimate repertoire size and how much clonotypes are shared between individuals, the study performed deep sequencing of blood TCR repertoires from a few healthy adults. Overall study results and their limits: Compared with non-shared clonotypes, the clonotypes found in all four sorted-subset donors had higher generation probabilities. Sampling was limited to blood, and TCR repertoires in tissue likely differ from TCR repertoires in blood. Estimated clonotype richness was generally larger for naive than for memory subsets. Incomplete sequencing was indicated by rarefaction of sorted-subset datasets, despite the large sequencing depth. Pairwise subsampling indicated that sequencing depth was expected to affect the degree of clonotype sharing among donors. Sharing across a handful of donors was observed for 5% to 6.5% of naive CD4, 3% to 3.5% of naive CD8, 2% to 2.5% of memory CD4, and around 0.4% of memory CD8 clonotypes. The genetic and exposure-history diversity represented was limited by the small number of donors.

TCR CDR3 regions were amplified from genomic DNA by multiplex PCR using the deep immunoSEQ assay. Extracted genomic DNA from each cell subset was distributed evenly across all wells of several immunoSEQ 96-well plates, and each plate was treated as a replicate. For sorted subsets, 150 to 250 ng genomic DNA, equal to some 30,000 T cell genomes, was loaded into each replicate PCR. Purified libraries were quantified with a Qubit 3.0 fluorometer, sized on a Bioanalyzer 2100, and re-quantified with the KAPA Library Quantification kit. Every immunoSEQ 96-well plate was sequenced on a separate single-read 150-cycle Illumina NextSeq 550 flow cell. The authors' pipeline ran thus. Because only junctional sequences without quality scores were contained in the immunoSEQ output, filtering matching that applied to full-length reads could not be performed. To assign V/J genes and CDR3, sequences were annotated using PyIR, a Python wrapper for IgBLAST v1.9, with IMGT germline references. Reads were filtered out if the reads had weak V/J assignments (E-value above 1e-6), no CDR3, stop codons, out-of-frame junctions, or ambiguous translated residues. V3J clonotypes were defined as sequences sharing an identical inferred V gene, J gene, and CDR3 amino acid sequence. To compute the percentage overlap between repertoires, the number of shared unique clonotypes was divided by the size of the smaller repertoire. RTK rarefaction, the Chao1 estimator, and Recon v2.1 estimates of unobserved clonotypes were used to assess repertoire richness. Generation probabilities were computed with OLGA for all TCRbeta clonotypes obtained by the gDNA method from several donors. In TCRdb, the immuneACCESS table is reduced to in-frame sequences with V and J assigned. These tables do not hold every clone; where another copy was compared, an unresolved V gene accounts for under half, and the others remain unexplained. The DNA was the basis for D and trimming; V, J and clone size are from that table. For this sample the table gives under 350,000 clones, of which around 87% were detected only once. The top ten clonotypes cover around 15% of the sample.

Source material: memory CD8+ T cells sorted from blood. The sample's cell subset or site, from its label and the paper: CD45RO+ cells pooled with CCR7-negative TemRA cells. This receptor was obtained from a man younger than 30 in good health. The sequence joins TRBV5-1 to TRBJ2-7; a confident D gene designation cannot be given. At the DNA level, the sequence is TGCGCCAGCAGCGGGGATGACATGGTCCACGAGCAGTACTTC. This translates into CASSGDDMVHEQYF.